This T cell receptor (beta chain) was observed in a study of T cell responses to AZD1222 COVID-19 vaccine. Study observations and caveats: A reported finding is that nearly half of spike-specific TCRs target unmutated variant regions. No day 14 peak samples; only post-peak repertoires were characterized. It should be noted that donors were predominantly white British and more often female, and clonal diversity was possibly underestimated. Vaccine-associated CD4 TCRs spanned spike, dominant at 160-218 and 743-854.

With 4 bases clipped from V and 6 bases from J, the junction kept 9 bases outside the gene matches. Looked up from germline, CDR1 is SGHVS and CDR2 is FNYEAQ. This CDR3 spans 17 amino acids. TCRdb's copy holds only in-frame clones and misses some; the assay was immunoSEQ multiplex PCR. In the table there are about 260,000 clones, 85% to 95% of which are singletons. Concerning this clone: Antigen unknown.

The receptor was isolated from an adult in good health. Here the sequenced sample was peripheral blood, taken on day 0 of AZD1222 vaccination. The gene calls are TRBV7-6 and TRBJ2-1, with 13 bases lining up with TRBD2. Here the CDR3 DNA reads TGTGCCAGCAGCTACCACCCCGGGACTAGCGGGACCAATGAGCAGTTCTTC. This translates into CASSYHPGTSGTNEQFF. Based on the CDR3 plus reference TRBV7-6 and TRBJ2-1, the full variable domain is GAGVSQSPRYKVTKRGQDVALRCDPISGHVSLYWYRQALGQGPEFLTYFNYEAQQDKSGLPNDRFSAERPEGSISTLTIQRTEQRDSAMYRCASSYHPGTSGTNEQFFGPGTRLTVL.